This passage covers 12 T cell receptor beta chains from one sample sequenced in a study of T cell responses to AZD1222 COVID-19 vaccine. Using immunoSEQ multiplex PCR, the repertoire was profiled, and TCRdb retains in-frame clones only, with some absent. The table shows almost 65,000 clones, with around 83% occurring only once. Sequenced material: peripheral blood, taken on day 0 of AZD1222 vaccination. These receptors were collected from an adult in good health.

This clone has only one observation. The CDR3 is CASRRVGGHGYTF. For the CDR3, the DNA is TGTGCCAGCAGAAGGGTGGGGGGGCATGGCTACACCTTC. This chain connects TRBV12-3 or TRBV12-4 to TRBJ1-2, with a possible D match to TRBD1 (6 bases). The V and J ends lost 6 bases and 6 bases respectively, with 14 bases between them. The CDR3 is 13 residues long.

This clone appeared a single time. This chain uses TRBV7-2 with TRBJ2-1; 7 positions agree with TRBD2. With V trimmed by 3 bases and J by 8 bases, 16 bases remained unmatched. From germline, CDR1 is SGHTA and CDR2 FQGNSA. This CDR3 is built from 17 residues. CDR3 sequence reads: CASSFLPGTPRGDEQFF. CDR3 nucleotides: TGTGCCAGCAGCTTTCTTCCCGGGACGCCCCGGGGGGATGAGCAGTTCTTC.

The gene calls are TRBV28 and TRBJ2-3, with 8 positions matching TRBD1. Germline loops: CDR1 MDHEN, CDR2 SYDVKM. J gave up 2 bases and V 7 bases, and 14 bases lay outside the gene matches. This CDR3 is built from 17 residues. As DNA, the CDR3 is TGTGCCAGCACCGATACACTAGGGACAGGATACACAGATACGCAGTATTTT. As protein: CASTDTLGTGYTDTQYF. Full variable domain (rest looked up from reference TRBV28 and TRBJ2-3): DVKVTQSSRYLVKRTGEKVFLECVQDMDHENMFWYRQDPGLGLRLIYFSYDVKMKEKGDIPEGYSVSREKKERFSLILESASTNQTSMYLCASTDTLGTGYTDTQYFGPGTRLTVL.

J is TRBJ1-2 and V is TRBV29-1; D may be TRBD1 (5 bases). Germline V gene lookup returns CDR1 SQVTM and CDR2 ANQGSEA. Trimming removed 3 bases from V and 0 bases from J, with 11 bases in between. This CDR3 is built from 14 residues. CDR3 amino acids: CSVDYRRANYGYTF. For the CDR3, the DNA is TGCAGCGTTGACTACAGGAGAGCTAACTATGGCTACACCTTC.

This clone is medium-sized by share. The V and J genes are TRBV20-1 and TRBJ2-7; TRBD1 matches at 7 bases. Germline V lookup: CDR1 DFQATT, CDR2 SNEGSKA (reference sequence). The CDR3 has 14 residues. V dropped 3 bases and J dropped 2; count of bases not matched to a gene: 7. The CDR3 spells CSASIRGGPYEQYF. In nucleotides, the CDR3 is TGCAGTGCTAGTATACGAGGGGGCCCCTACGAGCAGTACTTC.

This chain connects TRBV29-1 to TRBJ1-4, with a tentative D call TRBD1 (5 bases). V was trimmed by 6 bases and J by 2 bases, leaving 10 bases between them. There are 13 residues in the CDR3. Germline values: CDR1 SQVTM, CDR2 ANQGSEA. The CDR3 bases are TGCAGCGTGGGGGTAGGGACTAATGAAAAACTGTTTTTT. It specifies CSVGVGTNEKLFF.

Written as DNA, the CDR3 is TGTGCCAGCAGCAGACAGGGAACTGGAAACACCATATATTTT. Its protein product is CASSRQGTGNTIYF. V gene TRBV25-1 combines with J gene TRBJ1-3; TRBD1 agrees at 7 bases. The V gene end was trimmed by 6 bases and the J gene end by 2 bases; junction bases not matched to a gene: 4. The CDR3 totals 14 residues. The V gene's germline CDR1 is MGHDK and CDR2 SYGVNS.

The rearrangement links TRBV30 to TRBJ1-1; TRBD1 agrees at 7 bases. Trimming at V came to 1 base and at J to 0 bases, leaving 17 bases not matched to a gene. The length of the CDR3 is 19 residues. In germline, CDR1 is GTSNPN, CDR2 SVGIG (reference sequence). This CDR3 reads CAWSDNMGQRNRLNTEAFF. In nucleotides, the CDR3 is TGTGCCTGGAGTGATAATATGGGACAGCGAAATCGATTGAACACTGAAGCTTTCTTT.

In this sample, this clone turned up a few times. V gene TRBV4-1 combines with J gene TRBJ1-2, with 7 nucleotides matching TRBD1. The germline V gene encodes CDR1 MGHRA and CDR2 YSYEKL. This CDR3 has 15 residues. Trimming took 4 bases from V and 3 from J; bases not matched to a gene: 8. CDR3 residues: CASSLYRGSYYGYTF. In DNA, the CDR3 is TGCGCCAGCAGCCTGTACAGGGGTTCGTACTATGGCTACACCTTC.

The gene calls are TRBV6-5 and TRBJ2-2; D uncertain. This CDR3 has 10 residues. CDR1 is MNHEY and CDR2 is SVGAGI in the germline V gene. The CDR3 nucleotides read TGTGCTAGTGGGCACTGGGAGCTGTTTTTT. This translates into CASGHWELFF.

This chain uses TRBV4-3 with TRBJ1-5, with a possible D match to TRBD1 (5 bases). V dropped 1 base and J dropped 4 bases, with 11 bases sitting between them. The CDR3 consists of 15 residues. Germline-derived CDR1 and CDR2 are LGHNA and YSLEER. CDR3 DNA: TGCGCCAGCAGCCAAGTTAAGGGGTCAAATCAGCCCCAGCATTTT. This encodes CASSQVKGSNQPQHF.

In this sample, this clone turned up a few times. The chain employs TRBV18 and TRBJ1-3; a possible D gene is TRBD1 (5 bases). The CDR3 has 14 residues. Trimming shortened V by 3 bases and J by 2 bases, and 8 bases separated the two germline ends. Looked up from germline, CDR1 is KGHSH and CDR2 is LQKENI. The CDR3 DNA reads TGTGCCAGCTCACCGGCGGGGGCTGGAAACACCATATATTTT. This translates into CASSPAGAGNTIYF.